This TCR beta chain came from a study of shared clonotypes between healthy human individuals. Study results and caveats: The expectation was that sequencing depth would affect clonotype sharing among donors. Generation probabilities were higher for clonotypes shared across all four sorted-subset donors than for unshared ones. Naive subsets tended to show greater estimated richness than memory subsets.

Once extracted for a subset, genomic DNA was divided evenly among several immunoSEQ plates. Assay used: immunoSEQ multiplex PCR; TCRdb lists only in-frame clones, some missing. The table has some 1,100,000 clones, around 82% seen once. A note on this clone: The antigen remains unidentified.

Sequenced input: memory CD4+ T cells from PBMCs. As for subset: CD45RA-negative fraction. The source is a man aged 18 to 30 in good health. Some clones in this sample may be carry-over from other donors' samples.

For the CDR3, the DNA is TGCGCCAGCTCCTACGCCGGGACTGCACTAGAGACCCAGTACTTC. This sequence encodes CASSYAGTALETQYF. The rearrangement joins TRBV5-1 to TRBJ2-5; possible D gene TRBD2, 6 bases. V was trimmed by 7 bases and J by 4 bases, leaving 20 bases between them. The germline V gene encodes CDR1 SGHRS and CDR2 YFSETQ. The CDR3 covers 15 residues.